Following are 3 T cell receptor beta chains from one sample sequenced in a study of regulatory T cells in long-lasting Graves disease. Time point in this sample: newly diagnosed GD, antithyroid drugs for less than 3 months. Extracted RNA from PBMCs served as the source of the TCR library. According to the study, TCR beta libraries were built with iRepertoire HTBI primers and CDR3-region Arm-PCR. A single record per CDR3 protein comes from TCRdb applying MiXCR to the multiplex PCR reads. The sample yields 500,000 or so distinct CDR3 sequences, about 16% seen once. These records were also assigned to another study, of T cells in Graves' hyperthyroidism and ophthalmopathy.

Sequenced here: peripheral blood mononuclear cells (PBMCs), sampled at new diagnosis, from a patient treated with antithyroid drugs. These receptors were taken from a woman aged 35 to 60 with Graves disease.

This clonotype was seen ten or more times. The rearrangement links TRBV27 to TRBJ1-2; the match to TRBD1 covers 8 bases. The V gene's germline CDR1 is MNHEY and CDR2 SMNVEV (reference sequence). With 2 bases clipped from V and 2 bases from J, the junction kept 7 bases outside the gene matches. CDR3 length equals 16 residues. The CDR3 nucleotides read TGTGCCAGCAGTTTAAAGCAGGGGGCGACGAACTATGGCTACACCTTC. The encoded protein is CASSLKQGATNYGYTF.

This clonotype was found a few times. The chain links TRBV6-1 to TRBJ1-5, with D tentatively TRBD1 (5 bases). V lost 9 bases and J lost 0, with 12 bases in between. The CDR3 runs 14 residues. The germline gives CDR1 MNHNS, CDR2 SASEGT. CDR3: CASRGVYSNQPQHF. The CDR3 nucleotides are TGTGCCAGTAGGGGAGTGTATAGCAATCAGCCCCAGCATTTT.

The gene calls are TRBV7-2 and TRBJ1-3; 8 bases agree with TRBD1. Per germline, CDR1 SGHTA and CDR2 FQGNSA. The CDR3 spans 16 residues. The V gene end was trimmed by 5 bases and the J gene end by 3 bases; junction bases not matched to a gene: 9. CDR3 DNA sequence: TGTGCCAGCAGCCCAGGACAGGGTCTTCTTGGAAACACCATATATTTT. This codes for CASSPGQGLLGNTIYF.